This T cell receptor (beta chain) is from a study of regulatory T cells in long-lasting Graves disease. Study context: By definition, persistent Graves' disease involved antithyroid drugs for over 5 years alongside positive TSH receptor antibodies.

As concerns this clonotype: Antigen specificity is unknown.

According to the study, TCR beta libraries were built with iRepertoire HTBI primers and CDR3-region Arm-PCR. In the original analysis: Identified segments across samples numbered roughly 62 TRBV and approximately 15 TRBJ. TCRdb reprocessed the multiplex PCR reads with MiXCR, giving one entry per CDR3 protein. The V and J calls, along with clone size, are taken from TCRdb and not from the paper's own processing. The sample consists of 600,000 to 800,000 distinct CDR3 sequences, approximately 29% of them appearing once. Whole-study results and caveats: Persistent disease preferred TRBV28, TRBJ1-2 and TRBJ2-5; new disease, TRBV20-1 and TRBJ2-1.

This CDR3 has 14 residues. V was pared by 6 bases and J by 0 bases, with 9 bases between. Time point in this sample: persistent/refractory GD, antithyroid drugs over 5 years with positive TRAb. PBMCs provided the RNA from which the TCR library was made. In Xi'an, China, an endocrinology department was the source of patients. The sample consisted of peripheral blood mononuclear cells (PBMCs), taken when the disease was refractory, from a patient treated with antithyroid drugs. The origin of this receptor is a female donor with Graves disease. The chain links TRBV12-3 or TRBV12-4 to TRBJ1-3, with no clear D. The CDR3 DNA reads TGTGCCAGCAGCCACCGAACCTCTGGAAACACCATATATTTT. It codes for CASSHRTSGNTIYF.